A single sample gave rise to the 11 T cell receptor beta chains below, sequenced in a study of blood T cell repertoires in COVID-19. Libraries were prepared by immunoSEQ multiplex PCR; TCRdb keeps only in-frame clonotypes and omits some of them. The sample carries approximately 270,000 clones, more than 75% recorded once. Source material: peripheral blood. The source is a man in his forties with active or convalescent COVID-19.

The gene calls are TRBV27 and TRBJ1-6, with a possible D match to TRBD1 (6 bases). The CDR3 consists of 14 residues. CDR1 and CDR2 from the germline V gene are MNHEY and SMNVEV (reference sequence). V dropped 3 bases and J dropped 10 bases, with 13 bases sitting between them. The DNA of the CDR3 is TGTGCCAGCAGTTTTTTGGGGGCGCGGTCACCCCTCCACTTT. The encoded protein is CASSFLGARSPLHF.

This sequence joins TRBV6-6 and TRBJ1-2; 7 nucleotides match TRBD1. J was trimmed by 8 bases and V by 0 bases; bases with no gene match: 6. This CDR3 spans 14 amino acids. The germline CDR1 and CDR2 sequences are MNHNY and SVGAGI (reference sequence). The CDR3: CASSYSTGFYGYTF. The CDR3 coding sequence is TGTGCCAGCAGTTACTCGACAGGGTTCTACGGCTACACCTTC.

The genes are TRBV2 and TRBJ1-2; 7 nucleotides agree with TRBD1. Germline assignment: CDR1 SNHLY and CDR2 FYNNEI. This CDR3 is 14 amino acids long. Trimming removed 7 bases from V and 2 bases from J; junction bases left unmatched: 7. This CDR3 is CASTTDRRNYGYTF. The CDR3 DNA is TGTGCCAGCACTACGGACAGGCGGAACTATGGCTACACCTTC.

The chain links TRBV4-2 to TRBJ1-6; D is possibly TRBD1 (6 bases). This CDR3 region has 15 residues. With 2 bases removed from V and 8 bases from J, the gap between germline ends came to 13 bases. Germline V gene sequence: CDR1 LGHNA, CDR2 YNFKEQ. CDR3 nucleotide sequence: TGTGCCAGCAGCCAAAAACAGGGATTCGATTCACCCCTCCACTTT. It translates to CASSQKQGFDSPLHF.

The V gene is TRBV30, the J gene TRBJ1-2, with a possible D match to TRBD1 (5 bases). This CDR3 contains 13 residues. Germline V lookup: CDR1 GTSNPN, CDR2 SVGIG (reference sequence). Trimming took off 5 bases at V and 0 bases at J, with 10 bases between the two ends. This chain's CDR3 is CAWGRVSNYGYTF. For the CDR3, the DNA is TGTGCCTGGGGCAGGGTGTCTAACTATGGCTACACCTTC.

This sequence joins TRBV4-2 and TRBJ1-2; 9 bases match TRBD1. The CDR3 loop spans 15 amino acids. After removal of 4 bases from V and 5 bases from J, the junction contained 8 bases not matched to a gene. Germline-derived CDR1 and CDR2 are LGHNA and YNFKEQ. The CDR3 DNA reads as TGTGCCAGCAGCCCCCGGGACAGGGATCATTATGGCTACACCTTC. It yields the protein CASSPRDRDHYGYTF.

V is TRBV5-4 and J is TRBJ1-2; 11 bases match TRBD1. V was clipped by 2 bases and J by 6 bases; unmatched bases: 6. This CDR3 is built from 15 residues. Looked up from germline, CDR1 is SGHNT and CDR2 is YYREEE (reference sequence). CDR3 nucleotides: TGTGCCAGCAGCTTTCGGACAGGGGGCCTCGATGGCTACACCTTC. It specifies CASSFRTGGLDGYTF.

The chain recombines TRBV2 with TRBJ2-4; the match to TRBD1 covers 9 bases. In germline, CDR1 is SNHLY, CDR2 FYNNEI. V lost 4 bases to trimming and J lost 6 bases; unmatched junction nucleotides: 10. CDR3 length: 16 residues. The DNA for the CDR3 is TGTGCCAGCAGTGGAATTACAGGGGGCTTGTCAAACATTCAGTACTTC. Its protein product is CASSGITGGLSNIQYF.

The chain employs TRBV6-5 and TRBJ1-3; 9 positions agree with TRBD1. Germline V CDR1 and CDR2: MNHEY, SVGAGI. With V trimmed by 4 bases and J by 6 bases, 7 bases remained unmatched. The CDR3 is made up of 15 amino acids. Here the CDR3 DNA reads TGTGCCAGCAGTTCCGAGGGGACAGGGCCAAACACCATATATTTT. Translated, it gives CASSSEGTGPNTIYF.

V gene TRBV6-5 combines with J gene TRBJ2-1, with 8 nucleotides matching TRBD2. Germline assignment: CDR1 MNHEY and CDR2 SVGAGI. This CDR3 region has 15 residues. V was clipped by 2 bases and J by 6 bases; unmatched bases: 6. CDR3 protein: CASSYPRGGGNEQFF. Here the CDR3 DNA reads TGTGCCAGCAGTTACCCCCGGGGGGGCGGCAATGAGCAGTTCTTC.

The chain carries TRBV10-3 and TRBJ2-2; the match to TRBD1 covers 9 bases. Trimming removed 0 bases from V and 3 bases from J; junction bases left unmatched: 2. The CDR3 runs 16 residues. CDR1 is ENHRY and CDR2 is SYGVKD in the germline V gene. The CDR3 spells CAISESRTGDTGELFF. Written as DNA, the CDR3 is TGTGCCATCAGTGAGTCGAGGACAGGGGACACCGGGGAGCTGTTTTTT.